This entry lists 25 T cell receptor beta chains sequenced from one sample in a study of blood T cell repertoires in COVID-19. Profiled with immunoSEQ multiplex PCR; TCRdb holds only in-frame clones, not every one. The sample includes roughly 280,000 clones, roughly 90% seen only once; the top ten take 3%. Input material: PBMCs or T cells enriched from blood (not recorded which). These receptors were collected from a woman in her forties or fifties who had recovered from COVID-19.

The genes are TRBV29-1 and TRBJ1-1, with TRBD1 as a possible D gene (5 bases). Deletions cut 3 bases from V and 4 bases from J, with 15 bases between. The CDR3 runs to 14 residues. Germline loops: CDR1 SQVTM, CDR2 ANQGSEA. The CDR3 region has the DNA TGCAGCGTTGATGGAGGGGTAGATTTCACTGAAGCTTTCTTT. Amino acids: CSVDGGVDFTEAFF.

The chain couples TRBV7-2 to TRBJ2-2, with TRBD2 identical over 11 bases. The junction had 9 bases not matched to a gene; V was cut back by 4 bases and J by 8 bases. This CDR3 region has 16 residues. Germline V gene lookup returns CDR1 SGHTA and CDR2 FQGNSA. Here the CDR3 reads CASSSLGTSGRGELFF. CDR3 DNA sequence: TGTGCCAGCAGCTCTCTAGGGACTAGCGGACGGGGGGAGCTGTTTTTT.

J is TRBJ1-6 and V is TRBV28; 7 nucleotides align to TRBD1. Looked up from germline, CDR1 is MDHEN and CDR2 is SYDVKM. With 8 bases clipped from V and 3 bases from J, the junction kept 4 bases outside the gene matches. The CDR3 is 14 amino acids. This chain's CDR3 is CASDRDHYNSPLHF. In nucleotides, the CDR3 is TGTGCCAGCGACAGGGATCACTATAATTCACCCCTCCACTTT.

CDR3 loop: CASSTDRGLNYGYTF. The CDR3 nucleotides read TGTGCCAGCAGCACGGACAGGGGGCTCAACTATGGCTACACCTTC. This rearrangement joins TRBV28 to TRBJ1-2; the match to TRBD1 covers 11 bases. After removal of 6 bases from V and 2 bases from J, the junction contained 5 bases not matched to a gene. The germline CDR1 and CDR2 sequences are MDHEN and SYDVKM. This CDR3 spans 15 amino acids.

The J gene is TRBJ1-5, the V gene TRBV6-5, with 11 positions matching TRBD1. The CDR3 is 13 amino acids. Per the germline V gene, CDR1 is MNHEY and CDR2 is SVGAGI. The ends lost 8 bases at V and 5 bases at J; junction bases unmatched: 2. CDR3 DNA: TGTGCCAGCTTGGGACAGGGGGATCAGCCCCAGCATTTT. Residues: CASLGQGDQPQHF.

This rearrangement joins TRBV18 to TRBJ1-1; 9 positions agree with TRBD1. V trimming: 3 bases; J trimming: 2 bases; junction bases outside the gene matches: 13. The germline V gene encodes CDR1 KGHSH and CDR2 LQKENI. The CDR3 runs 18 residues. The CDR3 region is CASSPVNRGRVANTEAFF. The CDR3 coding sequence is TGTGCCAGCTCACCCGTGAACAGGGGGCGCGTGGCTAACACTGAAGCTTTCTTT.

V gene TRBV28 combines with J gene TRBJ1-1, with TRBD1 matching 8 bases. Germline V lookup: CDR1 MDHEN, CDR2 SYDVKM. This CDR3 is built from 15 residues. The J segment lost 0 bases and the V segment lost 5 bases, leaving 5 bases of the junction unmatched. The CDR3 DNA follows: TGTGCCAGCAGTAGATCGACAGGGGTGAACACTGAAGCTTTCTTT. Protein product: CASSRSTGVNTEAFF.

This sequence joins TRBV7-6 and TRBJ1-4, with D maybe TRBD1 (6 bases). Germline CDR1 SGHVS, CDR2 FNYEAQ. V lost 1 base and J 0 bases, leaving 12 bases between the germline ends. The CDR3 extends over 17 amino acids. The CDR3 region has the DNA TGTGCCAGCAGCTTAGGTTCAGGGGCTGCAACTAATGAAAAACTGTTTTTT. Encoded protein: CASSLGSGAATNEKLFF.

The gene calls are TRBV28 and TRBJ2-5, with D possibly TRBD1 on 6 matching bases. Germline V gene sequence: CDR1 MDHEN, CDR2 SYDVKM. CDR3 length: 13 amino acids. V was shortened by 5 bases and J by 0 bases, with 7 bases between the two germline ends. CDR3: CASSRGNQETQYF. The CDR3 DNA is TGTGCCAGCAGTAGGGGGAACCAAGAGACCCAGTACTTC.

The J gene is TRBJ1-6, the V gene TRBV2, with 7 positions matching TRBD1. Germline assignment: CDR1 SNHLY and CDR2 FYNNEI. The CDR3 is 13 amino acids. V dropped 8 bases and J dropped 8; count of bases not matched to a gene: 6. For the CDR3, the DNA is TGTGCCAGCTACCGGGACAGCTATTCACCCCTCCACTTT. Residues: CASYRDSYSPLHF.

The V gene is TRBV3-1 (or the pseudogene TRBV3-2), the J gene TRBJ2-1; D ambiguous. V dropped 1 base and J dropped 5 bases, with 9 bases sitting between them. The CDR3 consists of 14 residues. Per germline, CDR1 LGHDT and CDR2 YNNKEL (reference sequence). CDR3: CASSQGQANNEQFF. CDR3 DNA sequence: TGTGCCAGCAGCCAAGGCCAGGCAAACAATGAGCAGTTCTTC.

This clone showed up just once. The gene calls are TRBV30 and TRBJ1-2; 8 bases agree with TRBD1. Germline V gene lookup returns CDR1 GTSNPN and CDR2 SVGIG (reference sequence). Trimming cost V 5 bases and J 6 bases; bases outside gene matches: 8. CDR3 length: 13 amino acids. The CDR3 DNA reads TGTGCCTGGCGTACAGGGGGGAAAAATGGCTACACCTTC. Its protein product is CAWRTGGKNGYTF.

CDR3 bases: TGTGCCAGCAGCGAAACATCTAGGGGCTACACCTTC. Its translation: CASSETSRGYTF. The gene calls are TRBV7-2 and TRBJ1-2, with D unresolved. Trimming left V 5 bases short and J 8 bases short, with 12 bases between. Germline values: CDR1 SGHTA, CDR2 FQGNSA. The CDR3 loop spans 12 amino acids.

This clone was picked up one time. The rearrangement uses TRBV7-9 and TRBJ2-7, with TRBD1 as a possible D gene (6 bases). Germline V gives CDR1 SEHNR, CDR2 FQNEAQ (reference sequence). Trimming removed 9 bases at V and 6 bases at J, with 15 bases between. The CDR3 has 12 residues. CDR3 residues: CASRRGSSEQYF. CDR3 DNA: TGTGCCAGTCGCAGGGGTTCCAGCGAGCAGTACTTC.

The chain carries TRBV28 and TRBJ1-5; D is unresolved. The CDR3 runs 14 residues. With 2 bases removed from V and 2 bases from J, the gap between germline ends came to 7 bases. Germline CDR1 reads MDHEN; CDR2 reads SYDVKM. The CDR3: CASSLLGGNQPQHF. Here the CDR3 DNA reads TGTGCCAGCAGTTTACTCGGGGGCAATCAGCCCCAGCATTTT. Based on the CDR3 plus reference TRBV28 and TRBJ1-5, the full variable domain is DVKVTQSSRYLVKRTGEKVFLECVQDMDHENMFWYRQDPGLGLRLIYFSYDVKMKEKGDIPEGYSVSREKKERFSLILESASTNQTSMYLCASSLLGGNQPQHFGDGTRLSIL.

This chain links TRBV18 with TRBJ2-7, with 10 positions matching TRBD1. Germline V CDR1 and CDR2: KGHSH, LQKENI. V was pared by 2 bases and J by 2 bases, with 3 bases of the junction left unmatched. The CDR3 runs 15 residues. CDR3 sequence: CASSPAGQGAYEQYF. The CDR3 DNA sequence: TGTGCCAGCTCACCAGCAGGACAGGGGGCCTACGAGCAGTACTTC.

V usage is TRBV20-1 and J usage is TRBJ2-2; TRBD1 agrees at 8 bases. The CDR3 length is 13 residues. The ends lost 3 bases at V and 5 bases at J; junction bases unmatched: 2. In germline, CDR1 is DFQATT, CDR2 SNEGSKA (reference sequence). The CDR3 protein is CSASWTGTGELFF. The CDR3 coding sequence is TGCAGTGCTAGTTGGACAGGGACCGGGGAGCTGTTTTTT.

This rearrangement joins TRBV5-5 to TRBJ1-6; unclear D gene. Germline assignment: CDR1 SGHKS and CDR2 YYEKEE (reference sequence). The CDR3 loop spans 15 amino acids. V was cut by 0 bases and J by 7 bases, with 11 bases left in between. As DNA, the CDR3 is TGTGCCAGCAGCTTGGGGGAAGGGAGAAATTCACCCCTCCACTTT. It codes for CASSLGEGRNSPLHF.

Only a few counts were recorded for this clone. The chain uses TRBV2 and TRBJ1-1; 7 nucleotides align to TRBD1. V shed 6 bases, J shed 5 bases, and the junction held 6 bases outside the gene matches. From germline, CDR1 is SNHLY and CDR2 FYNNEI. This CDR3 has 13 residues. The CDR3 here is CASSQGGRTEAFF. DNA for the CDR3: TGTGCCAGCAGCCAGGGGGGACGTACTGAAGCTTTCTTT.

The rearrangement joins TRBV6-5 to TRBJ2-1; 8 bases fit TRBD2. This CDR3 has 12 amino acids. From germline, CDR1 is MNHEY and CDR2 SVGAGI. J was trimmed by 5 bases and V by 10 bases; bases with no gene match: 4. In nucleotides, the CDR3 is TGTGCCACGGGAGGGCCCCACAATGAGCAGTTCTTC. Encoded protein: CATGGPHNEQFF.

The chain links TRBV29-1 to TRBJ2-1, with D possibly TRBD1 on 6 matching bases. Trimming took off 6 bases at V and 3 bases at J, with 15 bases between the two ends. Germline CDR1 reads SQVTM; CDR2 reads ANQGSEA. The CDR3 has 14 amino acids. The CDR3 protein is CSVTAGTHYNEQFF. The CDR3, as DNA: TGCAGCGTGACCGCCGGGACACACTACAATGAGCAGTTCTTC.

This clone was detected only a few times. The CDR3 sequence: CAISQGDQPQHF. CDR3 sequence (DNA): TGTGCCATCAGCCAAGGGGATCAGCCCCAGCATTTT. The V and J genes are TRBV10-3 and TRBJ1-5; a possible D gene is TRBD1 (5 bases). Per the germline V gene, CDR1 is ENHRY and CDR2 is SYGVKD. CDR3 length equals 12 residues. V was pared by 6 bases and J by 5 bases, with 8 bases between.

The rearrangement joins TRBV15 to TRBJ1-2, with TRBD1 as a possible D gene (5 bases). Trimming pared 0 bases from V and 2 bases from J, leaving 10 bases between. Looked up from germline, CDR1 is LNHNV and CDR2 is YYDKDF (reference sequence). The CDR3 covers 15 residues. CDR3 sequence: CATSRETAINYGYTF. The CDR3 nucleotides read TGTGCCACCAGCAGAGAGACAGCGATAAACTATGGCTACACCTTC. The full variable domain, its missing parts supplied by reference TRBV15 and TRBJ1-2, is DAMVIQNPRYQVTQFGKPVTLSCSQTLNHNVMYWYQQKSSQAPKLLFHYYDKDFNNEADTPDNFQSRRPNTSFCFLDIRSPGLGDTAMYLCATSRETAINYGYTFGSGTRLTVV.

This chain connects TRBV5-4 to TRBJ2-7; 8 bases agree with TRBD2. The CDR3 spans 13 residues. The V gene end was trimmed by 4 bases and the J gene end by 6 bases; junction bases not matched to a gene: 6. CDR1 and CDR2 (germline): SGHNT, YYREEE (reference sequence). DNA for the CDR3: TGTGCCAGCAGCCTGGGACTAGTAGGCGAGCAGTACTTC. Translated: CASSLGLVGEQYF.

The genes are TRBV28 and TRBJ2-1; TRBD2 agrees at 9 bases. The junction had 16 bases not matched to a gene; V was cut back by 4 bases and J by 3 bases. The germline V gene encodes CDR1 MDHEN and CDR2 SYDVKM. CDR3 length: 19 residues. DNA of the CDR3: TGTGCCAGCAGTTACCGCTTAGCGGGAGCTGGTTTGGGCTACAATGAGCAGTTCTTC. Its protein product is CASSYRLAGAGLGYNEQFF. Full variable domain (remainder filled in from reference TRBV28 and TRBJ2-1): DVKVTQSSRYLVKRTGEKVFLECVQDMDHENMFWYRQDPGLGLRLIYFSYDVKMKEKGDIPEGYSVSREKKERFSLILESASTNQTSMYLCASSYRLAGAGLGYNEQFFGPGTRLTVL.